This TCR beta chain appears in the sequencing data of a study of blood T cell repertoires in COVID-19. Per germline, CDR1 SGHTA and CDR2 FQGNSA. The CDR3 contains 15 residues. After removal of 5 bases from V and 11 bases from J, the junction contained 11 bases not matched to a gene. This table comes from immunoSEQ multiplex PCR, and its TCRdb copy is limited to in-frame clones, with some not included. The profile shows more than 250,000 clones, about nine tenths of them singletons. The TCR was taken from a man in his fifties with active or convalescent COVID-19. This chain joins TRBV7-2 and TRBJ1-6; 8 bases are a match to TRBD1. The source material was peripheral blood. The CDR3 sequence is CASSVVGQGGTPLHF. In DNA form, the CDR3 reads TGTGCCAGCAGCGTGGTAGGACAGGGCGGGACACCCCTCCACTTT.